This TCR beta chain derives from a study of T cell responses to AZD1222 COVID-19 vaccine. Per the germline V gene, CDR1 is SGHTA and CDR2 is FQGNSA. V gave up 9 bases and J gave up 3 bases; unmatched junction bases: 3. The CDR3 length is 12 residues. This clone was counted only a few times. The antigen is not known. Sequencing was performed with immunoSEQ multiplex PCR; in TCRdb, only in-frame clones are kept and a portion is missing. The table records under 200,000 clones, approximately 91% of them present only once. Study outcomes and limitations: Repertoire collection took place solely once the T cell response had peaked. Possibly, clonal diversity was underestimated; donors were largely white British and included more females. Unmutated variant regions are reportedly the target of nearly half of TCRs that are spike-specific.

This receptor was obtained from an adult in good health. Sequences were derived from peripheral blood, sampled on day 0 of AZD1222 vaccination. The rearrangement links TRBV7-2 to TRBJ1-2, with TRBD1 matching 8 bases. The CDR3 DNA follows: TGTGCCAGTACGACAGGGGACTATGGCTACACCTTC. Protein: CASTTGDYGYTF.